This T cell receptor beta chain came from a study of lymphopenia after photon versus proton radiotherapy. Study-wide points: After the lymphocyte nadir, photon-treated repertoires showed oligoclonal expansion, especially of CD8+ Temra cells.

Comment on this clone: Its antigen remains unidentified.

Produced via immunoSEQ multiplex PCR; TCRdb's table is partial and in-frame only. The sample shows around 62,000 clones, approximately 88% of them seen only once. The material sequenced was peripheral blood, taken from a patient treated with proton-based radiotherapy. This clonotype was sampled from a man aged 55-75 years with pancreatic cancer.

The CDR3 region has the DNA TGCGCCAGCAGCTTGCGAACCTACACAGATACGCAGTATTTT. This gives the protein CASSLRTYTDTQYF. The V and J genes are TRBV5-1 and TRBJ2-3; D not certain. V lost 1 base, J lost 2 bases, and 8 bases lay in between. The CDR3 runs to 14 residues. Germline V gives CDR1 SGHRS, CDR2 YFSETQ.